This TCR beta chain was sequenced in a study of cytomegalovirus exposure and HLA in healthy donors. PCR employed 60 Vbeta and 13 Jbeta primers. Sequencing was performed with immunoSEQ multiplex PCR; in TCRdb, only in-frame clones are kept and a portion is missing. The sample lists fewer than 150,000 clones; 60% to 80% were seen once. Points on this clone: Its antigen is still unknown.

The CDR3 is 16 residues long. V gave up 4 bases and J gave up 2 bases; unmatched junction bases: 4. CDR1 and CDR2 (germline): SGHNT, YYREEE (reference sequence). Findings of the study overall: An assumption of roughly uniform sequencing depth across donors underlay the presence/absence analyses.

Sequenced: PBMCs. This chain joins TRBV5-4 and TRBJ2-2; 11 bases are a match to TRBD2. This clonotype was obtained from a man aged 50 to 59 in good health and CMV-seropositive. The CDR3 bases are TGTGCCAGCAGCACCGGGACTAGCGGAAACACCGGGGAGCTGTTTTTT. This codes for CASSTGTSGNTGELFF.